The 22 T cell receptor beta chains reported below all come from one sample, sequenced in a study of blood T cell repertoires in COVID-19. Method: immunoSEQ multiplex PCR; TCRdb's copy keeps in-frame clones and lacks some. The repertoire holds roughly 200,000 clones, around 90% seen once, with more than 2.5% in the top ten. The specimen sequenced was peripheral blood. These receptor sequences come from a man aged 55 to 69 with acute or convalescent COVID-19.

The CDR3 bases are TGTGCCAGCAAGCCCGGGGGGGAGAACACTGAAGCTTTCTTT. It is translated as CASKPGGENTEAFF. V is TRBV6-6 and J is TRBJ1-1, with a possible D match to TRBD1 (5 bases). This CDR3 contains 14 residues. CDR1 is MNHNY, CDR2 SVGAGI, per germline (reference sequence). Trimming took off 7 bases at V and 1 base at J, with 13 bases between the two ends.

This chain uses TRBV3-1 (or the pseudogene TRBV3-2) with TRBJ1-6, with TRBD1 identical over 9 bases. The CDR3 extends over 19 amino acids. V lost 1 base, J lost 0 bases, and 7 bases stayed unmatched. Germline V gives CDR1 LGHDT, CDR2 YNNKEL (reference sequence). The DNA for the CDR3 is TGTGCCAGCAGCCAAGCCCGGACAGGGGCGAGCTCCTATAATTCACCCCTCCACTTT. Translation: CASSQARTGASSYNSPLHF.

The chain uses TRBV6-5 and TRBJ1-5, with 10 bases that match TRBD1. The CDR3 sequence is 12 residues long. Germline assignment: CDR1 MNHEY and CDR2 SVGAGI. V lost 10 bases and J lost 8; bases outside the gene matches: 5. CDR3 DNA: TGTGCCACCGGGACAGGGGATGAGCCCCAGCATTTT. It codes for CATGTGDEPQHF.

CDR3 protein: CASMGRPYNEQFF. Written as DNA, the CDR3 is TGTGCCAGTATGGGCAGACCCTACAATGAGCAGTTCTTC. The chain uses TRBV19 and TRBJ2-1; D is ambiguous. V was pared by 7 bases and J by 2 bases, with 9 bases between. CDR1 is LNHDA, CDR2 SQIVND, per germline (reference sequence). The CDR3 runs 13 residues.

J is TRBJ2-7 and V is TRBV2, with D possibly TRBD2 on 6 matching bases. Germline V gene lookup returns CDR1 SNHLY and CDR2 FYNNEI. V was pared by 0 bases and J by 6 bases, with 12 bases between. The CDR3 covers 14 residues. The CDR3 coding sequence is TGTGCCAGCAGTGAAGCGCTGGGGGGACGCGAGCAGTACTTC. It translates to CASSEALGGREQYF.

The genes are TRBV30 and TRBJ1-3; 8 bases match TRBD1. Per germline, CDR1 GTSNPN and CDR2 SVGIG (reference sequence). V lost 0 bases to trimming and J lost 0 bases; unmatched junction nucleotides: 4. CDR3 size: 16 residues. DNA of the CDR3: TGTGCCTGGAGTGTACCAGGACAGGGCTCTGGAAACACCATATATTTT. Amino acid sequence: CAWSVPGQGSGNTIYF.

This clone occurred once. The chain combines TRBV23-1 with TRBJ2-5; 9 nucleotides align to TRBD1. TRBV23-1 is an open reading frame whose function is uncertain. This CDR3 is built from 18 residues. V dropped 2 bases and J dropped 0; count of bases not matched to a gene: 10. The CDR3 DNA reads as TGCGCCAGCAGTCAACCCTGGGACAGGGAGGAGTACCAAGAGACCCAGTACTTC. Its translation is CASSQPWDREEYQETQYF.

The chain joins TRBV5-8 to TRBJ1-2; D is ambiguous. The CDR3 consists of 16 residues. V was shortened by 0 bases and J by 1 base, with 13 bases between the two germline ends. Germline CDR1 SGHTS, CDR2 YDEGEE. In DNA form, the CDR3 reads TGTGCCAGCAGCTTGGGAAGAGGGCAGCTTAACTATGGCTACACCTTC. Protein product: CASSLGRGQLNYGYTF.

The V gene is TRBV7-2, the J gene TRBJ1-6; D is perhaps TRBD1 (6 bases). The V gene's germline CDR1 is SGHTA and CDR2 FQGNSA. V was clipped by 5 bases and J by 3 bases, with 11 bases between them. This CDR3 contains 15 residues. DNA of the CDR3: TGTGCCAGCAGCCTAGTACAGGGCTATAATTCACCCCTCCACTTT. The encoded protein is CASSLVQGYNSPLHF.

The chain uses TRBV2 and TRBJ2-7; 9 nucleotides line up with TRBD2. Germline V gives CDR1 SNHLY, CDR2 FYNNEI. This CDR3 spans 16 amino acids. The trim removed 3 bases at V and 7 bases at J, leaving 13 bases unmatched. DNA for the CDR3: TGTGCCAGCAGTGAGGGGGCTAGCGGGGTCCCTGAAGAGCAGTACTTC. Translation gives CASSEGASGVPEEQYF.

The V gene is TRBV9, the J gene TRBJ2-7, with TRBD2 matching 7 bases. V was pared by 4 bases and J by 1 base, with 8 bases of the junction left unmatched. CDR3 length equals 15 residues. CDR1 SGDLS and CDR2 YYNGEE come from the germline V gene. The CDR3 DNA reads TGTGCCAGCAGCTCCTTGGTTAGCGGGTCCTACGAGCAGTACTTC. It yields the protein CASSSLVSGSYEQYF.

The sample holds one count of this clone. V gene TRBV11-2 combines with J gene TRBJ2-2, with D possibly being TRBD2 (6 bases). The CDR3 is 18 amino acids. The V gene lost 3 bases and the J gene lost 2 bases, with 19 bases spanning the gap. CDR1 is SGHAT and CDR2 is FQNNGV in the germline V gene. The CDR3 nucleotides read TGTGCCAGCAGCTTTACTCTCTCCGGGGGAATAAACACCGGGGAGCTGTTTTTT. Translation gives CASSFTLSGGINTGELFF. Combining the CDR3 with reference TRBV11-2 and TRBJ2-2 gives the whole variable domain EAGVAQSPRYKIIEKRQSVAFWCNPISGHATLYWYQQILGQGPKLLIQFQNNGVVDDSQLPKDRFSAERLKGVDSTLKIQPAKLEDSAVYLCASSFTLSGGINTGELFFGEGSRLTVL.

J is TRBJ2-3 and V is TRBV7-3; TRBD1 is a possible D gene (6 bases). Germline CDR1 SGHTA, CDR2 FQGTGA. This CDR3 contains 15 residues. The ends were cut back, 2 bases at V and 3 bases at J, with 12 bases in the middle. As DNA, the CDR3 is TGTGCCAGCAGCTTACGGGACAAAAAAACAGATACGCAGTATTTT. Residues: CASSLRDKKTDTQYF.

CDR3 sequence (DNA): TGCAGCGTTGATTGGGGGGGCGTTGGTGGCACTGAAGCTTTCTTT. It yields the protein CSVDWGGVGGTEAFF. The chain joins TRBV29-1 to TRBJ1-1; maybe TRBD1 (6 bases). Trimming took 3 bases from V and 4 from J, leaving 18 bases between them. This CDR3 is 15 amino acids long. The germline V gene encodes CDR1 SQVTM and CDR2 ANQGSEA.

This chain uses TRBV5-1 with TRBJ2-7; D possibly corresponds to TRBD1 (6 bases). The CDR3 runs to 14 residues. Germline CDR1 reads SGHRS; CDR2 reads YFSETQ. The V end was cut by 1 base, the J end by 5 bases, with 13 bases between. The CDR3 region has the DNA TGCGCCAGCAGCTTGCTAGGGGGAATCGACGAGCAGTACTTC. It specifies CASSLLGGIDEQYF.

This clone was observed once. V and J are TRBV5-4 and TRBJ1-6; TRBD1 is a possible D gene (6 bases). From germline, CDR1 is SGHNT and CDR2 YYREEE (reference sequence). Trimming cost V 3 bases and J 7 bases, with 17 bases left between them. The CDR3 is 16 amino acids. Here the CDR3 DNA reads TGTGCCAGCAGCTCCCGTAGGGGGGGCAGCAATTCACCCCTCCACTTT. This codes for CASSSRRGGSNSPLHF.

The chain links TRBV13 to TRBJ1-6; TRBD1 might be the D (5 bases). Trimming shortened V by 3 bases and J by 8 bases, and 14 bases separated the two germline ends. CDR1 is PRHDT and CDR2 is FYEKMQ in the germline V gene (reference sequence). The CDR3 sequence is 15 residues long. This chain's CDR3 is CASSFRGTWDSPLHF. The CDR3 DNA reads TGTGCCAGCAGCTTTAGGGGTACGTGGGATTCACCCCTCCACTTT.

This clone has just one count. The V call is TRBV7-2, the J call TRBJ2-3, with 8 nucleotides matching TRBD2. The CDR3 is made up of 19 amino acids. V lost 5 bases to trimming and J lost 3 bases; unmatched junction nucleotides: 19. CDR1 and CDR2 (germline): SGHTA, FQGNSA. The CDR3 nucleotides read TGTGCCAGCAGCCCTTTAGCGGGGCCACTTCGGATGAGGACAGATACGCAGTATTTT. Its translation: CASSPLAGPLRMRTDTQYF.

This clone showed up just a few times. This chain links TRBV30 with TRBJ2-5; 10 positions match TRBD1. The germline V gene has CDR1 GTSNPN and CDR2 SVGIG (reference sequence). The CDR3 length is 13 residues. J gave up 5 bases and V 6 bases, and 6 bases lay outside the gene matches. CDR3 region: CACRGQGRETQYF. CDR3 sequence (DNA): TGTGCCTGTCGGGGACAGGGGAGGGAGACCCAGTACTTC.

The chain links TRBV19 to TRBJ1-3; 7 bases align to TRBD1. The CDR3 spans 18 residues. J was trimmed by 1 base and V by 4 bases; bases with no gene match: 13. The germline CDR1 and CDR2 sequences are LNHDA and SQIVND (reference sequence). In nucleotides, the CDR3 is TGTGCCAGTAGTACCCGACAGGGACGGTTTGTGTCTGGAAACACCATATATTTT. Protein sequence: CASSTRQGRFVSGNTIYF.

Turning to this clone: Other DNA sequences from this sample encode an identical CDR3 as well. The chain employs TRBV7-2 and TRBJ2-2, with TRBD1 matching 7 bases. The CDR3 has 14 residues. V shed 5 bases, J shed 4 bases, and the junction held 4 bases outside the gene matches. Germline values: CDR1 SGHTA, CDR2 FQGNSA. The CDR3 loop is CASSRDRGTGELFF. Here the CDR3 DNA reads TGTGCCAGCAGCCGGGACAGAGGCACCGGGGAGCTGTTTTTT.

J is TRBJ1-2 and V is TRBV2; 7 nucleotides line up with TRBD1. Germline trimming cut 3 bases from V and 9 bases from J; bases unmatched to any gene: 10. CDR3 length: 14 residues. CDR1 and CDR2 (germline): SNHLY, FYNNEI. DNA for the CDR3: TGTGCCAGCAGTGAGGGACAGCTAGTATTAAGCTACACCTTC. Residues: CASSEGQLVLSYTF.